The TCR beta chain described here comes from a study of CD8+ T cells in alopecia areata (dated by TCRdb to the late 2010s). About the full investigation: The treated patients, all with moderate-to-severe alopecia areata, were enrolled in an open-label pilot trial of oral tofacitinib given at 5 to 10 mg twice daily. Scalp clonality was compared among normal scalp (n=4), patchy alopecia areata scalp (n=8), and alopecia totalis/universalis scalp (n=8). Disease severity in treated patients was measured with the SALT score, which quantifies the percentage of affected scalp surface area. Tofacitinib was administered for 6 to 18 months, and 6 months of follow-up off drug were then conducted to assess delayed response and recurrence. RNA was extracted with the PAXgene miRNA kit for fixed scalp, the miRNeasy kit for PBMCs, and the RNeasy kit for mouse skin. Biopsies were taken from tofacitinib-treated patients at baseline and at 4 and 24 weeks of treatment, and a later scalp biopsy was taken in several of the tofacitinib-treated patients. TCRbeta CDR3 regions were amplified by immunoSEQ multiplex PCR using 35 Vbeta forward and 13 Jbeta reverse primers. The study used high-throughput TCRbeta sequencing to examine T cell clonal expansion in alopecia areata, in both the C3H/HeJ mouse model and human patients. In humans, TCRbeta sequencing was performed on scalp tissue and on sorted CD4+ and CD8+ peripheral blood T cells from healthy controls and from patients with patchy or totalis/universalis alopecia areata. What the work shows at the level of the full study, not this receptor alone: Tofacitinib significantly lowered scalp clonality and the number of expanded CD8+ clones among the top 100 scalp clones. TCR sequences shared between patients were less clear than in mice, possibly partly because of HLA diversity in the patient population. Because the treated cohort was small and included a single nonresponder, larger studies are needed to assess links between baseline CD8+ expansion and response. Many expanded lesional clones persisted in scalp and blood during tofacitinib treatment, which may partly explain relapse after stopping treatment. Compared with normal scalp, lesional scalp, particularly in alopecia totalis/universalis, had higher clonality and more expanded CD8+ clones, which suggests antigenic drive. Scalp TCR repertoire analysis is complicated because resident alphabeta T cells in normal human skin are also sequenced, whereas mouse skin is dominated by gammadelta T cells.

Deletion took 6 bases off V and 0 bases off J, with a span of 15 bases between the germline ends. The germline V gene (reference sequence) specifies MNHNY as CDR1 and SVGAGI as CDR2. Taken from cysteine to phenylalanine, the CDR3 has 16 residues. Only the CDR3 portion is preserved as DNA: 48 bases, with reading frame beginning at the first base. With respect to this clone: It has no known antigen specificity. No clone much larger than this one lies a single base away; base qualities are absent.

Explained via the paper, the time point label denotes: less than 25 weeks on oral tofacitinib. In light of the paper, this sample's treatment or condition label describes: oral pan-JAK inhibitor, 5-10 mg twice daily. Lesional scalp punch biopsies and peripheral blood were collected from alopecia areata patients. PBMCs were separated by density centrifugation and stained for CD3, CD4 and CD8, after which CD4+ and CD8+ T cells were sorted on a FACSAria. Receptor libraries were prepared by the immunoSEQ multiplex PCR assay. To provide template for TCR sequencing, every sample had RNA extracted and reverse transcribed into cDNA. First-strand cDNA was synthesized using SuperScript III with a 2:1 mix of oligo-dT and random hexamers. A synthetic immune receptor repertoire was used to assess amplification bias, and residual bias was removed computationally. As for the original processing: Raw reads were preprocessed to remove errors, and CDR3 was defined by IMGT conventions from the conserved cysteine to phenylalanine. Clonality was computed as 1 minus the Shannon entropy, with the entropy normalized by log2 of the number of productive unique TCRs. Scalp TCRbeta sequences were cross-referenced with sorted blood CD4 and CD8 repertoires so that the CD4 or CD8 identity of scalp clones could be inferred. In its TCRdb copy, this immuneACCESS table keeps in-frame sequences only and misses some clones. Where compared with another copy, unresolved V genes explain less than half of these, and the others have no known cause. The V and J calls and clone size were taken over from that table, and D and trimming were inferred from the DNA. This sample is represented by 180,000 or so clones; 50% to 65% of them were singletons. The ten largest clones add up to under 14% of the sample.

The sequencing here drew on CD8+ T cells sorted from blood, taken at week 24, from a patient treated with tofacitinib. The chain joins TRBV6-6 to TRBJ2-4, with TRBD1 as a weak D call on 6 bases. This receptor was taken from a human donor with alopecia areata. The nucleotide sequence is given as TGTGCCAGCAGCCAAGGCCAGGGGTTAGCCAAAAACATTCAGTACTTC. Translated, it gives CASSQGQGLAKNIQYF.